This T cell receptor beta chain was identified in a study of T cell clones after liver transplantation. Study at large: At least one year of complete immunosuppression withdrawal without enzymes over twice normal defined tolerance. Points from the study as a whole: Compared with third party-reactive sequences, donor-reactive ones declined more, independent of withdrawal success. These preliminary findings come from unstandardized post-transplant sampling times.

The CDR3 is 15 residues long. V was trimmed by 5 bases and J by 7 bases, leaving 18 bases between them. Germline V gene sequence: CDR1 SGHTA, CDR2 FQGNSA. TCRdb keeps only in-frame clones here, not all; method: immunoSEQ multiplex PCR. Counted here are roughly 72,000 clones, approximately 80% occurring once; the ten biggest clones make up about 2%. About this clone: The antigen is undetermined.

This clonotype was sampled from a human patient who received a liver transplant. Part of the T cell pool may stem from the graft donor. The input for sequencing was CD4+ T cells from blood, taken around 50 months after liver transplant. This chain connects TRBV7-2 to TRBJ2-1; D ambiguous. The CDR3: CASSLLSRLENEQFF. Written as DNA, the CDR3 is TGTGCCAGCAGCCTCTTGAGCCGATTGGAAAATGAGCAGTTCTTC. The variable domain in full, completed from reference TRBV7-2 and TRBJ2-1, reads GAGVSQSPSNKVTEKGKDVELRCDPISGHTALYWYRQSLGQGLEFLIYFQGNSAPDKSGLPSDRFSAERTGGSVSTLTIQRTQQEDSAVYLCASSLLSRLENEQFFGPGTRLTVL.